Following are 22 T cell receptor beta chains from one sample sequenced in a study of PD-1 blockade in classical Hodgkin lymphoma. Every patient had relapsed following autologous stem cell transplantation, and cohorts differed in brentuximab vedotin exposure. Data came from immunoSEQ multiplex PCR; TCRdb stores just in-frame clones and leaves some out. The repertoire holds 60,000 or so clones, with 90% as singletons. The sequences come from peripheral blood mononuclear cells (PBMCs), collected at baseline. These TCRs come from a human donor with classical Hodgkin lymphoma.

The rearrangement uses TRBV28 and TRBJ2-5; D is unresolved. Looked up from germline, CDR1 is MDHEN and CDR2 is SYDVKM. Trimming removed 6 bases from V and 5 bases from J, with 13 bases in between. The CDR3 runs to 13 residues. The CDR3 protein is CASSNVGWETQYF. CDR3 in DNA: TGTGCCAGCAGCAATGTGGGGTGGGAGACCCAGTACTTC.

J is TRBJ2-3 and V is TRBV6-6; TRBD2 is a possible D gene (5 bases). Per the germline V gene, CDR1 is MNHNY and CDR2 is SVGAGI (reference sequence). Trimming left V 2 bases short and J 1 base short, with 7 bases between. The CDR3 covers 14 residues. CDR3 amino acids: CASSYVEGTDTQYF. Here the CDR3 DNA reads TGTGCCAGCAGTTACGTGGAGGGCACAGATACGCAGTATTTT.

The chain couples TRBV11-2 to TRBJ2-1; 14 bases match TRBD2. The junction had 10 bases not matched to a gene; V was cut back by 5 bases and J by 7 bases. Germline V gives CDR1 SGHAT, CDR2 FQNNGV. CDR3 length: 17 amino acids. CDR3 bases: TGTGCCAGCAGCAGAGGGACTAGCGGGAGTTTTCCGAATGAGCAGTTCTTC. As protein: CASSRGTSGSFPNEQFF.

This chain joins TRBV7-2 and TRBJ2-3; 9 nucleotides line up with TRBD1. J lost 5 bases, V lost 4 bases, and 7 bases had no gene match. Germline-derived CDR1 and CDR2 are SGHTA and FQGNSA. The CDR3 spans 15 residues. The CDR3 protein is CASSSGTGRGDTQYF. The CDR3 DNA sequence: TGTGCCAGCAGCTCCGGGACAGGGCGGGGAGATACGCAGTATTTT.

The rearrangement links TRBV11-2 to TRBJ2-1, with D possibly being TRBD1 or TRBD2 (5 bases each). The CDR3 consists of 11 residues. V dropped 5 bases and J dropped 16 bases, with 15 bases sitting between them. The germline CDR1 and CDR2 sequences are SGHAT and FQNNGV. This chain's CDR3 is CASSLGAPFFF. DNA of the CDR3: TGTGCCAGCAGCCTCGGGGCCCCCTTCTTCTTC.

The chain combines TRBV19 with TRBJ1-3; tentatively, D is TRBD1 (6 bases). The CDR3 consists of 15 residues. Trimming pared 5 bases from V and 3 bases from J, leaving 14 bases between. Germline-derived CDR1 and CDR2 are LNHDA and SQIVND (reference sequence). CDR3 protein: CASSVNRASGNTIYF. Written as DNA, the CDR3 is TGTGCCAGTAGTGTGAACAGGGCCAGTGGAAACACCATATATTTT.

The chain uses TRBV30 and TRBJ2-7; D is perhaps TRBD1 (8 bases). Germline CDR1 GTSNPN, CDR2 SVGIG (reference sequence). V was shortened by 0 bases and J by 3 bases, with 18 bases between the two germline ends. CDR3 length: 16 amino acids. DNA for the CDR3: TGTGCCTGGAGTGTACCCCACAGGGGGGGATTCTACGAGCAGTACTTC. Protein sequence: CAWSVPHRGGFYEQYF.

This chain connects TRBV10-3 to TRBJ2-7; 8 bases map to TRBD1. The CDR3 is 14 amino acids. The V segment lost 6 bases and the J segment 4 bases; nucleotides outside the gene matches: 8. Germline V lookup: CDR1 ENHRY, CDR2 SYGVKD. As DNA, the CDR3 is TGTGCCATCAGCGCAGGGGGCGCGGCGTACGAGCAGTACTTC. Translating it yields CAISAGGAAYEQYF.

The genes are TRBV19 and TRBJ2-3, with 11 bases matching TRBD2. Trimming took 3 bases from V and 4 from J; bases not matched to a gene: 3. CDR1 and CDR2 from the germline V gene are LNHDA and SQIVND (reference sequence). This CDR3 comprises 15 residues. This chain's CDR3 is CASSILAGGPDTQYF. CDR3 DNA: TGTGCCAGTAGTATTCTAGCGGGAGGTCCAGATACGCAGTATTTT. Full variable domain (remainder filled in from reference TRBV19 and TRBJ2-3): DGGITQSPKYLFRKEGQNVTLSCEQNLNHDAMYWYRQDPGQGLRLIYYSQIVNDFQKGDIAEGYSVSREKKESFPLTVTSAQKNPTAFYLCASSILAGGPDTQYFGPGTRLTVL.

As to this clone: Within the sample, other DNA sequences also encode this same CDR3. V is TRBV6-5 and J is TRBJ2-7; 7 bases align to TRBD1. The CDR3 runs to 14 residues. V trimming: 5 bases; J trimming: 2 bases; junction bases outside the gene matches: 6. Germline V lookup: CDR1 MNHEY, CDR2 SVGAGI. CDR3 DNA sequence: TGTGCCAGCAGTCCCGGGACAGCTACCTACGAGCAGTACTTC. It is translated as CASSPGTATYEQYF.

This sequence joins TRBV6-1 and TRBJ2-1; 7 bases agree with TRBD2. Germline trimming cut 8 bases from V and 1 base from J; bases unmatched to any gene: 5. Germline loops: CDR1 MNHNS, CDR2 SASEGT. This CDR3 has 14 residues. The CDR3 region is CASALSGSYNEQFF. As DNA, the CDR3 is TGTGCCAGCGCACTTAGCGGGTCCTACAATGAGCAGTTCTTC.

The chain employs TRBV18 and TRBJ1-1; D uncertain. From germline, CDR1 is KGHSH and CDR2 LQKENI. The CDR3 runs to 12 residues. V was trimmed by 3 bases and J by 8 bases, leaving 10 bases between them. This chain's CDR3 is CASSPDRSEAFF. The CDR3 coding sequence is TGTGCCAGCTCACCGGACCGGAGCGAAGCTTTCTTT.

The chain joins TRBV7-9 to TRBJ2-7, with D possibly TRBD1 on 5 matching bases. V gave up 8 bases and J gave up 1 base, with 9 bases separating them. The CDR3 runs to 12 residues. The germline CDR1 and CDR2 sequences are SEHNR and FQNEAQ (reference sequence). CDR3 nucleotide sequence: TGTGCCAGCGAAAAGGGGTCCTACGAGCAGTACTTC. It codes for CASEKGSYEQYF.

The J gene is TRBJ2-5, the V gene TRBV6-1, with 8 positions matching TRBD2. CDR1 and CDR2 from the germline V gene are MNHNS and SASEGT. The CDR3 length is 13 residues. Trimming cost V 8 bases and J 5 bases; bases outside gene matches: 7. CDR3 in amino acids: CASSGGPWETQYF. CDR3 in DNA: TGTGCCAGCTCGGGAGGGCCTTGGGAGACCCAGTACTTC.

This clone has only a few counts. The V gene is TRBV6-5, the J gene TRBJ1-1; 11 nucleotides line up with TRBD1. Germline values: CDR1 MNHEY, CDR2 SVGAGI. The CDR3 consists of 16 residues. The junction had 7 bases not matched to a gene; V was cut back by 2 bases and J by 5 bases. The CDR3 is CASSYTRDRGGTEAFF. For the CDR3, the DNA is TGTGCCAGCAGTTACACAAGGGACAGGGGGGGGACTGAAGCTTTCTTT.

The rearrangement uses TRBV7-9 and TRBJ2-5; D perhaps matches TRBD2 (6 bases). The germline gives CDR1 SEHNR, CDR2 FQNEAQ (reference sequence). V gave up 0 bases and J gave up 1 base, with 6 bases separating them. The CDR3 is 14 residues long. For the CDR3, the DNA is TGTGCCAGCAGCTTAGCTAGCGGCCAAGAGACCCAGTACTTC. Its translation is CASSLASGQETQYF.

V is TRBV9 and J is TRBJ2-1; unclear D gene. This CDR3 is built from 15 residues. Germline CDR1 reads SGDLS; CDR2 reads YYNGEE. Trimming took 0 bases from V and 8 from J, leaving 15 bases between them. The CDR3 nucleotides are TGTGCCAGCAGCGTAGGGTTGACTCAGCTGGATGAGCAGTTCTTC. It yields the protein CASSVGLTQLDEQFF.

This chain uses TRBV18 with TRBJ1-4, with 9 bases matching TRBD1. The CDR3 has 15 amino acids. V was clipped by 4 bases and J by 8 bases; unmatched bases: 8. Germline loops: CDR1 KGHSH, CDR2 LQKENI. Here the CDR3 reads CASSLQLTGGEKLFF. CDR3 sequence (DNA): TGTGCCAGCTCACTTCAGCTCACAGGGGGCGAAAAACTGTTTTTT.

The chain couples TRBV28 to TRBJ1-5; possibly TRBD1 for D (5 bases). Germline V lookup: CDR1 MDHEN, CDR2 SYDVKM. The CDR3 spans 15 residues. Deletions cut 3 bases from V and 2 bases from J, with 11 bases between. The CDR3 bases are TGTGCCAGCAGTTTCGAGGGGCTTCGCAATCAGCCCCAGCATTTT. Protein product: CASSFEGLRNQPQHF. Using reference TRBV28 and TRBJ1-5 for the parts outside the CDR3, the full variable domain is DVKVTQSSRYLVKRTGEKVFLECVQDMDHENMFWYRQDPGLGLRLIYFSYDVKMKEKGDIPEGYSVSREKKERFSLILESASTNQTSMYLCASSFEGLRNQPQHFGDGTRLSIL.

V usage is TRBV21-1 and J usage is TRBJ2-7; TRBD1, as called in the table, went unchecked against the DNA. TRBV21-1 is a documented pseudogene. This CDR3 has 14 residues. The CDR3 protein is CASSLGQGPHEQYF. The CDR3 nucleotides are TGTGCCAGCAGCCTGGGACAGGGTCCCCACGAGCAGTACTTC.

The V call is TRBV10-3, the J call TRBJ1-6, with TRBD1 identical over 10 bases. The CDR3 is 15 amino acids. The trim removed 5 bases at V and 5 bases at J, leaving 3 bases unmatched. The germline CDR1 and CDR2 sequences are ENHRY and SYGVKD. In DNA form, the CDR3 reads TGTGCCATCAGTCCGGACAGGGGGGATAATTCACCCCTCCACTTT. As protein: CAISPDRGDNSPLHF.

The table lists this clone with a count of one. The chain combines TRBV5-6 with TRBJ2-7, with D uncertain. V shed 4 bases and J shed 0 bases, with 14 bases lying between them. In germline, CDR1 is SGHDT, CDR2 YYEEEE. The CDR3 extends over 15 amino acids. CDR3 sequence: CASSLTPLPSYEQYF. CDR3 in DNA: TGTGCCAGCAGCCTGACACCGTTGCCCTCCTACGAGCAGTACTTC.